This T cell receptor (beta chain) emerged from a study of PD-1 blockade in classical Hodgkin lymphoma. On the study more broadly: On a schedule of every 2 weeks, patients received nivolumab 3 mg/kg intravenously.

The repertoire was sequenced with immunoSEQ multiplex PCR; TCRdb's copy has only in-frame clones and lacks some. The sample carries roughly 100,000 clones, 89% recorded once. Whole-study findings and limits: Complete responders' baseline diversity resembled that of newly diagnosed patients. As was reported, newly diagnosed patients showed lower baseline TCR diversity than healthy donors did.

A note on this clone: Its target is unknown.

The time point was: cycle 4 day 1 (C4D1), after less than 7 weeks of nivolumab. Brentuximab vedotin exposure varied, and every patient relapsed after autologous stem cell transplantation. The sequences come from peripheral blood mononuclear cells (PBMCs), collected before the fourth cycle of nivolumab. The receptor was isolated from a human donor with classical Hodgkin lymphoma.

The chain's CDR3 is CASSFPLAGVDTQYF. The CDR3, as DNA: TGTGCCAGCAGCTTTCCGCTAGCGGGAGTTGATACGCAGTATTTT. The chain employs TRBV7-9 and TRBJ2-3; 10 bases agree with TRBD2. Per the germline V gene, CDR1 is SEHNR and CDR2 is FQNEAQ (reference sequence). After removal of 3 bases from V and 6 bases from J, the junction contained 6 bases not matched to a gene. The CDR3 has 15 amino acids. The full variable domain, completed using reference TRBV7-9 and TRBJ2-3, is DTGVSQNPRHKITKRGQNVTFRCDPISEHNRLYWYRQTLGQGPEFLTYFQNEAQLEKSRLLSDRFSAERPKGSFSTLEIQRTEQGDSAMYLCASSFPLAGVDTQYFGPGTRLTVL.